This T cell receptor beta chain was identified in a study of shared clonotypes between healthy human individuals. Across the whole study: Donors consisted of two women and a few men between 18 and 49.

The data were produced by immunoSEQ multiplex PCR, yet TCRdb's version contains in-frame clones alone and is incomplete. In the table there are about 700,000 clones, around 72% of which are singletons. Concerning this clone: What it binds is not known.

Study findings and constraints: Depth was large, yet rarefaction showed that sorted-subset sequencing was incomplete.

Germline loops: CDR1 SQVTM, CDR2 ANQGSEA. Trimming cost V 3 bases and J 1 base, with 10 bases left between them. The CDR3 extends over 13 amino acids. The clonotype originates from a woman between 25 and 40 years old in good health. Sequences were obtained from memory CD4+ T cells sorted from blood. Subset noted: CD45RA-negative fraction. V usage is TRBV29-1 and J usage is TRBJ2-7, with D unclear. CDR3 sequence reads: CSVDTGLSYEQYF. DNA of the CDR3: TGCAGCGTTGATACGGGTTTATCCTACGAGCAGTACTTC.